A single sample is the source of the 4 T cell receptor beta chains below, sequenced in a study of cytomegalovirus exposure and HLA in healthy donors. PCR amplification relied on 60 Vbeta primers (plus 13 Jbeta primers). Produced via immunoSEQ multiplex PCR; TCRdb's table is partial and in-frame only. The sample yields 100,000 to 150,000 clones, about four fifths seen once. The sequencing input was PBMCs. The receptor set was obtained from a man aged 35 to 55 in good health and CMV-seronegative.

The rearrangement uses TRBV19 and TRBJ1-1; 8 bases are shared with TRBD1. Trimming removed 9 bases from V and 5 bases from J; junction bases left unmatched: 11. Germline V gene sequence: CDR1 LNHDA, CDR2 SQIVND (reference sequence). The CDR3 runs 14 residues. The CDR3 DNA reads TGTGCCAGCAGGCCAGGGGGCGTTCAGACTGAAGCTTTCTTT. Its protein product is CASRPGGVQTEAFF.

This chain uses TRBV4-3 with TRBJ1-6; perhaps TRBD1 as D (5 bases). Germline V CDR1 and CDR2: LGHNA, YSLEER. Trimming shortened V by 2 bases and J by 7 bases, and 12 bases separated the two germline ends. This CDR3 is 15 amino acids long. The CDR3 sequence is CASSQRVQGNSPLHF. The DNA for the CDR3 is TGCGCCAGCAGCCAACGGGTCCAGGGCAATTCACCCCTCCACTTT.

The chain couples TRBV6-5 to TRBJ2-1; the D is unclear. The CDR3 runs to 16 residues. Trimming stripped 3 bases from V and 3 bases from J, with 15 bases between. Per germline, CDR1 MNHEY and CDR2 SVGAGI. CDR3 sequence (DNA): TGTGCCAGCAGTTATTCGGAGAAATTACACTACAATGAGCAGTTCTTC. This sequence encodes CASSYSEKLHYNEQFF.

J is TRBJ1-2 and V is TRBV27; 8 positions agree with TRBD1. Germline CDR1 is MNHEY and CDR2 is SMNVEV (reference sequence). The CDR3 covers 16 residues. V trimming: 8 bases; J trimming: 3 bases; junction bases outside the gene matches: 14. CDR3 protein: CASPTRDRHRDYGYTF. The CDR3 bases are TGTGCCAGCCCTACCCGGGACAGGCACCGGGACTATGGCTACACCTTC.